This T cell receptor beta chain was captured in a study of blood T cell repertoires in COVID-19. Study details: Samples representing acute and convalescent COVID-19 were sourced from the United States, Italy and Spain. PBMCs, B-cell-depleted T cells, or T cells provided the cDNA or gDNA that made up the material.

Original processing methods: By means of reference gene primer amplification, nucleated cell counts were estimated. Profiling relied on immunoSEQ multiplex PCR, and the TCRdb table lists in-frame clones only, not all of them. V and J calls and clone size are given by that table; D and trimming were obtained from the DNA. The table includes 200,000 to 250,000 clones, approximately 86% detected once. V lost 7 bases, J lost 8 bases, and 10 bases stayed unmatched. The germline V gene encodes CDR1 MNHEY and CDR2 SMNVEV (reference sequence). This CDR3 is 13 amino acids long. Specimen: peripheral blood. The TCR comes from a woman aged 55 to 70 who had recovered from COVID-19. The V gene is TRBV27, the J gene TRBJ1-1; 7 bases map to TRBD1. The CDR3, as DNA: TGTGCCAGCATTTCCGGAGTACAGGGGGAAGCTTTCTTT. Residues: CASISGVQGEAFF.